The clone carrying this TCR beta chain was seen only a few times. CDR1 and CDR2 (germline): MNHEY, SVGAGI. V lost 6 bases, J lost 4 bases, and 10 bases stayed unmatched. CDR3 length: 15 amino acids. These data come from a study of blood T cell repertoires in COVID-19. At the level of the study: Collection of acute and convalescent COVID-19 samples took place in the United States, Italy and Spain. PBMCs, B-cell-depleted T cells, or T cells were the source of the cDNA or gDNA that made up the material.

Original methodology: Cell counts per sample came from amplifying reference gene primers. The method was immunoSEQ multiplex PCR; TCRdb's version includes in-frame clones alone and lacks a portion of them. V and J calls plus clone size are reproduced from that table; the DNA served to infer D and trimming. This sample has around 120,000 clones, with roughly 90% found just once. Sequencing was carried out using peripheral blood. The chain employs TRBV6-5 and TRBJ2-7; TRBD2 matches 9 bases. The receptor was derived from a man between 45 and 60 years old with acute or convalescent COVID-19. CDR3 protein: CASSATSGFTYEQYF. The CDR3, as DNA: TGTGCCAGCAGCGCTACTAGCGGGTTTACTTACGAGCAGTACTTC.